This T cell receptor (beta chain) was captured by sequencing in a study of OX40 agonist ivuxolimab in advanced cancers. Study information: One patient with hepatocellular carcinoma and two with cutaneous melanoma, three in all, had partial responses.

Points from the study as a whole: The average count of expanded clones was higher among CD8+ T cells than among CD4+.

About this clone: What it recognizes is unknown.

The CDR3 runs 14 residues. Germline loops: CDR1 SEHNR, CDR2 FQNEAQ (reference sequence). The V end lost 4 bases, the J end lost 6 bases, and 14 bases lay between the germline ends. The protocol was immunoSEQ multiplex PCR, while the TCRdb copy is restricted to in-frame clones and leaves out a portion. This sample has 65,000 to 95,000 clones, with about 89% found just once. This TCR derives from an adult with an advanced solid tumor such as melanoma, head and neck, liver or kidney cancer. J is TRBJ2-3 and V is TRBV7-9; D possibly corresponds to TRBD1 (8 bases). The starting material was CD4+ or CD8+ T cells sorted from blood, obtained in a trial of the OX40 agonist ivuxolimab. The CDR3 sequence is CASSSQGGGDTQYF. For the CDR3, the DNA is TGTGCCAGCAGCTCACAGGGGGGAGGGGATACGCAGTATTTT.